This T cell receptor (beta chain) was sequenced for a study of control samples from healthy donors and cancer patients. Turning to this clone: A read error may produce the germline difference seen at one junction end.

Measured with immunoSEQ multiplex PCR; TCRdb has only the in-frame clones, and not every one. The sample contains about 60,000 clones, 95% to 96% of which appear only once. The CDR3 is 13 residues long. Germline assignment: CDR1 KGHDR and CDR2 SFDVKD. Sequenced: blood. The chain employs TRBV24-1 and TRBJ1-1, with 8 bases fitting TRBD1. The clonotype originates from a woman between 18 and 30 years old in good health. CDR3 protein: CATSDRRQGHLKF. The DNA for the CDR3 is TGTGCCACCAGTGATCGCCGACAGGGGCACTTGAAGTTT.